The rows below give T cell receptor beta chains drawn from one sample of a study of control samples from healthy donors and cancer patients. The table came from immunoSEQ multiplex PCR; TCRdb's copy has only in-frame clones and leaves some out. Of tens of thousands of clones in the sample, roughly 86% are singletons; the top ten hold around 5.1%. Material for sequencing was blood. All receptors derive from a man aged 45-65 years in good health. CDR3s include the opening cysteine and the closing phenylalanine or tryptophan.

len: 12
j_gene: TRBJ2-7
v_gene: TRBV11-2
CDR3aa: CASSLEGYEQYF

len: 18
j_gene: TRBJ1-4
v_gene: TRBV14
CDR3aa: CASSQEGPFRGTNEKLFF

len: 14
j_gene: TRBJ1-2
v_gene: TRBV19
CDR3aa: CASSAPGTVYGYTF

len: 16
j_gene: TRBJ1-6
v_gene: TRBV5-1
CDR3aa: CASSLKSGHGNSPLHF

len: 15
j_gene: TRBJ1-5
v_gene: TRBV27
CDR3aa: CASRWELYSNQPQHF

len: 16
j_gene: TRBJ2-3
v_gene: TRBV6-4
CDR3aa: CASSDKAGGPSDTQYF

len: 15
j_gene: TRBJ1-1
v_gene: TRBV4-2
CDR3aa: CASSQAGLGNTEAFF

len: 14
j_gene: TRBJ1-1
v_gene: TRBV25-1
CDR3aa: CASSEFGRSTEAFF

len: 14
j_gene: TRBJ2-3
v_gene: TRBV5-8
CDR3aa: CASSLGAGTDTQYF

len: 15
j_gene: TRBJ1-2
v_gene: TRBV11-2
CDR3aa: CASSLGTAGNYGYTF